Listed below are T cell receptor beta chains from one sample, sequenced in a study of blood T cell repertoires in COVID-19. Repertoires were generated with immunoSEQ multiplex PCR, while TCRdb's copy carries only in-frame clones and drops some. The data show 80,000 to 100,000 clones, 87% seen once. Sequencing was performed on peripheral blood. These receptors were taken from a woman aged 45 to 65 with active or convalescent COVID-19. Each CDR3 is given with its conserved first and last residue.

J gene: TRBJ1-1
V gene: TRBV28
CDR3 protein: CASMGVGVEAFF

J gene: TRBJ2-1
V gene: TRBV7-2
CDR3 protein: CASSLAPAAGGFLNEQFF

J gene: TRBJ1-6
V gene: TRBV5-1
CDR3 protein: CASSTDSFYNSPLHF

J gene: TRBJ2-1
V gene: TRBV9
CDR3 protein: CASSVGSGVYNEQFF

J gene: TRBJ2-1
V gene: TRBV6-1
CDR3 protein: CASSEFGGSSYNEQFF

J gene: TRBJ1-5
V gene: TRBV9
CDR3 protein: CASSAIGGGTGRIQGDQPQHF

J gene: TRBJ1-2
V gene: TRBV5-6
CDR3 protein: CASSPDRNYGYTF

J gene: TRBJ2-1
V gene: TRBV7-8
CDR3 protein: CASSLVGTSGAGEQFF

J gene: TRBJ1-1
V gene: TRBV23-1
CDR3 protein: CASSHFGGPPLGAEAFF

J gene: TRBJ1-4
V gene: TRBV3-1/TRBV3-2
CDR3 protein: CASSQGGRDRGSPEKLFF

J gene: TRBJ1-3
V gene: TRBV7-9
CDR3 protein: CASAEGQDPNTIYF

J gene: TRBJ1-4
V gene: TRBV19
CDR3 protein: CASAQGIRGNEKLFF

J gene: TRBJ2-7
V gene: TRBV11-1
CDR3 protein: CASSSPGGGDEQYF

J gene: TRBJ2-7
V gene: TRBV27
CDR3 protein: CASRMGQGTYEQYF

J gene: TRBJ1-2
V gene: TRBV5-1
CDR3 protein: CASSLFSVRGYTF

J gene: TRBJ2-5
V gene: TRBV2
CDR3 protein: CASKKLQETQYF